The source of this T cell receptor (beta chain) is a study of shared clonotypes between healthy human individuals. Study details: The study enrolled two women and a few men aged 18 to 49.

CDR1 is MGHRA, CDR2 YSYEKL, per germline. The ends were cut back, 0 bases at V and 3 bases at J, with 9 bases in the middle. CDR3 size: 14 residues. General study findings and limits: Naive subsets typically showed greater estimated richness than memory subsets.

As concerns this clone: Its antigen is currently unknown.

CD8 cells classed as naive were CD45RO-negative and positively selected for CCR7, excluding terminally differentiated effector memory CD45RA+ cells. Researchers ran the assay at a deep level. The repertoire was sequenced with immunoSEQ multiplex PCR; TCRdb's copy has only in-frame clones and lacks some. The sample records approximately 600,000 clones, approximately 96% being singletons. The source material was naive CD8+ T cells sorted from blood. The sequence derives from a woman between 25 and 40 years old in good health. The V gene is TRBV4-1, the J gene TRBJ2-7; no clear D. For the CDR3, the DNA is TGCGCCAGCAGCCAAGATTTACATTTCTACGAGCAGTACTTC. Translating it yields CASSQDLHFYEQYF.